The 12 T cell receptor beta chains below all came from one sample that was sequenced in a study of response to subunit inactivated influenza vaccine. TCRdb processed the RT-PCR reads anew with MiXCR; each CDR3 protein has one entry. This sample yields 500,000 to 550,000 distinct CDR3 sequences, of which 6.5% to 8% are seen a single time; around 12% belongs to the top ten. Sequenced material: PBMCs from blood, taken less than 30 months after vaccination. These receptors all stem from a man between 50 and 69 years old who received an inactivated influenza vaccine.

This chain joins TRBV10-3 and TRBJ2-7; TRBD2 aligns across 8 bases. The CDR3 sequence is 15 residues long. The trim removed 2 bases at V and 3 bases at J, leaving 6 bases unmatched. The germline CDR1 and CDR2 sequences are ENHRY and SYGVKD. Written as DNA, the CDR3 is TGTGCCATCAGTGAGGCTAATAGCGGGAACTACGAGCAGTACTTC. Its protein product is CAISEANSGNYEQYF.

This clonotype was seen a handful of times. The J gene is TRBJ2-1, the V gene TRBV13; D is possibly TRBD1 (5 bases). V was trimmed by 4 bases and J by 5 bases, leaving 21 bases between them. From germline, CDR1 is PRHDT and CDR2 FYEKMQ (reference sequence). There are 17 residues in the CDR3. The CDR3 sequence is CASSSRQGSERHNEQFF. The CDR3 region has the DNA TGTGCCAGCAGCTCTCGGCAGGGATCCGAAAGGCACAATGAGCAGTTCTTC.

There are a few counts of this clonotype. The chain couples TRBV4-3 to TRBJ1-2, with TRBD1 identical over 10 bases. V lost 3 bases, J lost 3 bases, and 7 bases stayed unmatched. CDR3 length: 16 amino acids. CDR1 and CDR2 from the germline V gene are LGHNA and YSLEER. The CDR3 DNA reads as TGCGCCAGCAGCCAGCTTTTGACAGGGGGCGACTATGGCTACACCTTC. The encoded protein is CASSQLLTGGDYGYTF.

In its sample, this clonotype was seen a few times. The V call is TRBV11-2, the J call TRBJ2-7, with 10 nucleotides matching TRBD1. Per germline, CDR1 SGHAT and CDR2 FQNNGV. The ends lost 1 base at V and 5 bases at J; junction bases unmatched: 11. This CDR3 has 17 residues. The CDR3 loop is CASSLVGIGQGGNEQYF. CDR3 bases: TGTGCCAGCAGCTTAGTGGGGATAGGACAGGGGGGGAACGAGCAGTACTTC.

In its sample, this clonotype was seen many times. J is TRBJ2-1 and V is TRBV7-9; D is uncertain. Germline CDR1 and CDR2: SEHNR and FQNEAQ (reference sequence). The CDR3 totals 14 residues. The germline V and J ends were trimmed by 5 bases and 8 bases, with 16 bases remaining between them. The CDR3 here is CASSLGGRLDEQFF. The CDR3 DNA reads TGTGCCAGCAGCCTCGGCGGTCGTTTGGATGAGCAGTTCTTC.

This clonotype was seen only a few times. This CDR3 reads CASSIGAGRSYNEQFF. CDR3 coding DNA: TGTGCCAGCAGCATAGGGGCCGGGAGGTCCTACAATGAGCAGTTCTTC. The chain carries TRBV9 and TRBJ2-1; 7 bases line up with TRBD2. This CDR3 has 16 amino acids. Germline V gene lookup returns CDR1 SGDLS and CDR2 YYNGEE. The junction had 8 bases not matched to a gene; V was cut back by 4 bases and J by 1 base.

The J gene is TRBJ2-7, the V gene TRBV28; D unclear. Germline V lookup: CDR1 MDHEN, CDR2 SYDVKM. This CDR3 has 12 residues. The germline V and J ends were trimmed by 1 base and 9 bases, with 10 bases remaining between them. In DNA form, the CDR3 reads TGTGCCAGCAGTTTATCTTGGTTCCGGCAGTACTTC. Translation: CASSLSWFRQYF. Full variable domain (missing parts from reference TRBV28 and TRBJ2-7): DVKVTQSSRYLVKRTGEKVFLECVQDMDHENMFWYRQDPGLGLRLIYFSYDVKMKEKGDIPEGYSVSREKKERFSLILESASTNQTSMYLCASSLSWFRQYFGPGTRLTVT.

This clonotype was recorded a few times. The rearrangement links TRBV20-1 to TRBJ2-7, with 8 nucleotides matching TRBD2. Germline V gives CDR1 DFQATT, CDR2 SNEGSKA (reference sequence). The CDR3 extends over 14 amino acids. V lost 3 bases to trimming and J lost 6 bases; unmatched junction nucleotides: 10. CDR3 nucleotide sequence: TGCAGTGCTAGTCGGGGAGCGGGGGTTACCGAGCAGTACTTC. Protein product: CSASRGAGVTEQYF.

This clonotype showed up just a few times. The chain has TRBV6-2 or TRBV6-3 and TRBJ2-1, with no clear D. Germline CDR1 MNHEY, CDR2 SVGEGT. The ends were cut back, 0 bases at V and 5 bases at J, with 8 bases in the middle. CDR3 length equals 14 residues. CDR3 protein: CASSYSNRHNEQFF. CDR3 nucleotides: TGTGCCAGCAGTTACTCGAATCGACACAATGAGCAGTTCTTC.

The chain is built from TRBV19 and TRBJ1-1, with D maybe TRBD1 (6 bases). The CDR3 contains 14 residues. Trimming stripped 3 bases from V and 4 bases from J, with 12 bases between. Germline V gene lookup returns CDR1 LNHDA and CDR2 SQIVND (reference sequence). The CDR3 coding sequence is TGTGCCAGTAGTATTCGGGGGGCGGCCACTGAAGCTTTCTTT. Translated: CASSIRGAATEAFF. Drawing the rest from reference TRBV19 and TRBJ1-1, the complete variable domain is DGGITQSPKYLFRKEGQNVTLSCEQNLNHDAMYWYRQDPGQGLRLIYYSQIVNDFQKGDIAEGYSVSREKKESFPLTVTSAQKNPTAFYLCASSIRGAATEAFFGQGTRLTVV.

This clonotype was recorded a few times. V usage is TRBV20-1 and J usage is TRBJ2-7; possible D gene TRBD2, 6 bases. The V gene lost 5 bases and the J gene lost 1 base, with 12 bases spanning the gap. The V gene's germline CDR1 is DFQATT and CDR2 SNEGSKA (reference sequence). The CDR3 has 13 amino acids. The CDR3 spells CSASGLDSYEQYF. The CDR3 DNA follows: TGCAGTGCTTCGGGACTGGATTCCTACGAGCAGTACTTC.

The chain combines TRBV28 with TRBJ2-7; TRBD1 aligns across 7 bases. Germline V gene lookup returns CDR1 MDHEN and CDR2 SYDVKM. The CDR3 has 14 residues. V lost 7 bases to trimming and J lost 6 bases; unmatched junction nucleotides: 12. CDR3: CASTPGTVPGEQYF. CDR3 coding DNA: TGTGCCAGCACCCCCGGGACAGTCCCTGGCGAGCAGTACTTC.